This TCR beta chain was identified during a study of cytomegalovirus exposure and HLA in healthy donors. General study points: Among the CMV-associated chains, three were confirmed in vitro as specific for CMV antigens. At a 0.05 false discovery rate, a later analysis found some 18,000 TCR beta sequences to be associated with HLA alleles.

Concerning this clone: What it recognizes is unknown.

Primers included in the PCR were 60 Vbeta and 13 Jbeta primers. The repertoire was sequenced with immunoSEQ multiplex PCR; TCRdb's copy has only in-frame clones and lacks some. The sample consists of roughly 92,000 clones, approximately 80% of them appearing once. The ends were cut back, 4 bases at V and 2 bases at J, with 13 bases in the middle. From germline, CDR1 is SGHNT and CDR2 YYREEE (reference sequence). The CDR3 has 16 residues. The TCR comes from a woman between 70 and 85 years old in good health and CMV-seropositive. The specimen was PBMCs. The genes are TRBV5-4 and TRBJ2-6, with D unclear. The CDR3 DNA is TGTGCCAGCAGCCGGAACAGCATCACTGGGGCCAACGTCCTGACTTTC. It yields the protein CASSRNSITGANVLTF.